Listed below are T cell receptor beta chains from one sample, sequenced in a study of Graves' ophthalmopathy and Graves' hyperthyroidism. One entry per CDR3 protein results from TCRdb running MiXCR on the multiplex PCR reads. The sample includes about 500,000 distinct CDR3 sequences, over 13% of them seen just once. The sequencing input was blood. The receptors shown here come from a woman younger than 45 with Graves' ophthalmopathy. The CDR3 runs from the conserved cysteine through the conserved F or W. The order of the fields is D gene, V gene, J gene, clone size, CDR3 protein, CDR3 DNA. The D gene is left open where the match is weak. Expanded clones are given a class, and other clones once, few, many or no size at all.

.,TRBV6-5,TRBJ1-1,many,CASSYLQGTEAFF,TGTGCCAGCAGTTACCTCCAGGGAACAGAAGCTTTCTTT
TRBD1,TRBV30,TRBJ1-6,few,CAWTFQGVDSPLHF,TGTGCCTGGACCTTTCAGGGGGTCGATTCACCCCTCCACTTT
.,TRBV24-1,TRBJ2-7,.,CATSAYEQYF,TGTGCCACCAGTGCGTATGAGCAGTACTTC
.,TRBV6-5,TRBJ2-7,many,CASSYEDTPYEQYF,TGTGCCAGCAGTTACGAGGACACTCCCTACGAGCAGTACTTC
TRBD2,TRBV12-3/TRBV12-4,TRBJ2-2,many,CASSFWTSGVANTGELFF,TGTGCCAGCAGTTTCTGGACTAGCGGAGTCGCGAACACCGGGGAGCTGTTTTTT
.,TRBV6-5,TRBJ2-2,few,CASSSRGRQRNTGELFF,TGTGCCAGCAGTTCTCGGGGGCGACAGCGGAACACCGGGGAGCTGTTTTTT
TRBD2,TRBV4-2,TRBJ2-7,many,CASSQEIAGESYEQYF,TGTGCCAGCAGCCAAGAAATAGCGGGGGAATCCTACGAGCAGTACTTC
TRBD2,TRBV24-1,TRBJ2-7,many,CATGLAGGYEQYF,TGTGCCACCGGACTAGCGGGAGGCTACGAGCAGTACTTC
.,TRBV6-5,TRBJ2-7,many,CASSYSFGGEQYF,TGTGCCAGCAGTTACTCGTTCGGAGGCGAGCAGTACTTC
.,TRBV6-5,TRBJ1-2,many,CASSFPGGGDYGYTF,TGTGCCAGCAGTTTCCCGGGGGGGGGCGACTATGGCTACACCTTC
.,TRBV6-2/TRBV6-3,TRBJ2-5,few,CASSRSGTVRQTQYF,TGTGCCAGCAGCAGAAGCGGGACAGTCCGTCAGACCCAGTACTTC
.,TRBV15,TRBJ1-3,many,CATSRVVWEGKDNSGNTIYF,TGTGCCACCAGCAGAGTTGTGTGGGAGGGGAAGGACAACTCTGGAAACACCATATATTTT
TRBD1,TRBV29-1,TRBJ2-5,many,CSVTTGNKETQYF,TGCAGCGTTACGACAGGGAACAAAGAGACCCAGTACTTC
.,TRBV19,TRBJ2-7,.,CASSPAGHRSSYEQYF,TGTGCCAGTAGTCCCGCCGGGCATAGAAGCTCCTACGAGCAGTACTTC
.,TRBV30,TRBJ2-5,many,CAWSGEETQYF,TGTGCCTGGAGTGGGGAGGAGACCCAGTACTTC
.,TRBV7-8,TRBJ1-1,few,CASSLSRGAWNTEAFF,TGTGCCAGCAGCTTGTCCCGGGGGGCCTGGAACACTGAAGCTTTCTTT
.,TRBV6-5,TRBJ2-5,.,CASSYSMSAAETQYF,TGTGCCAGCAGTTACTCAATGTCAGCAGCAGAGACCCAGTACTTC